Following are 12 T cell receptor beta chains from one sample sequenced in a study of OX40 agonist ivuxolimab in advanced cancers. TCRdb keeps only in-frame clones here, not all; method: immunoSEQ multiplex PCR. Seen here are about 28,000 clones, 80% observed once, and the top ten hold around 10%. Sequences were derived from CD4+ or CD8+ T cells sorted from blood, sampled in a trial of the OX40 agonist ivuxolimab. All receptors come from an adult with an advanced solid tumor such as melanoma, head and neck, liver or kidney cancer.

In its sample, this clone was seen a few times. The V and J genes are TRBV5-1 and TRBJ2-7, with D maybe TRBD2 (6 bases). This CDR3 has 16 residues. Trimming pared 0 bases from V and 0 bases from J, leaving 13 bases between. Germline V lookup: CDR1 SGHRS, CDR2 YFSETQ. This CDR3 reads CASSLALDYNSYEQYF. CDR3 bases: TGCGCCAGCAGCTTGGCTCTGGACTACAACTCCTACGAGCAGTACTTC. The entire variable domain, with the rest obtained from reference TRBV5-1 and TRBJ2-7, is as follows: KAGVTQTPRYLIKTRGQQVTLSCSPISGHRSVSWYQQTPGQGLQFLFEYFSETQRNKGNFPGRFSGRQFSNSRSEMNVSTLELGDSALYLCASSLALDYNSYEQYFGPGTRLTVT.

This clone is medium-sized by share. This sequence joins TRBV4-1 and TRBJ2-7, with 8 bases aligning to TRBD2. V shed 1 base and J 6 bases; nucleotides not matched to a gene: 8. Germline V gene sequence: CDR1 MGHRA, CDR2 YSYEKL. This CDR3 is built from 15 residues. CDR3: CASSQVVGGAGEQYF. CDR3 coding DNA: TGCGCCAGCAGCCAAGTGGTCGGGGGGGCCGGCGAGCAGTACTTC.

Sample share makes this clone medium-sized (0.01 to 0.1%). The chain has TRBV6-5 and TRBJ1-2; no reliable D call. The V gene lost 0 bases and the J gene lost 6 bases, with 5 bases spanning the gap. CDR1 is MNHEY, CDR2 SVGAGI, per germline. The CDR3 extends over 12 amino acids. In DNA, the CDR3 is TGTGCCAGCAGTTACTCGGGCCATGGCTACACCTTC. This sequence encodes CASSYSGHGYTF.

The chain couples TRBV29-1 to TRBJ2-7, with TRBD2 identical over 12 bases. The CDR3 length is 15 residues. The V segment lost 4 bases and the J segment 6 bases; nucleotides outside the gene matches: 10. CDR1 and CDR2 (germline): SQVTM, ANQGSEA. For the CDR3, the DNA is TGCAGCGTTGCGGGGGCTAGCGGGGGGGCCGCCGAGCAGTACTTC. This translates into CSVAGASGGAAEQYF.

This sequence joins TRBV6-4 and TRBJ1-3; D not certain. The CDR3 contains 15 residues. The V and J ends lost 5 bases and 0 bases respectively, with 11 bases between them. Looked up from germline, CDR1 is MRHNA and CDR2 is SNTAGT. CDR3 sequence reads: CASSTTGFSGNTIYF. CDR3 bases: TGTGCCAGCAGTACAACGGGATTCTCTGGAAACACCATATATTTT.

The chain recombines TRBV19 with TRBJ1-3; no definite D call. V was shortened by 4 bases and J by 0 bases, with 16 bases between the two germline ends. This CDR3 comprises 17 residues. The germline V gene encodes CDR1 LNHDA and CDR2 SQIVND (reference sequence). The chain's CDR3 is CASSTQTLEASGNTIYF. In DNA, the CDR3 is TGTGCCAGTAGTACCCAAACTCTAGAAGCCTCTGGAAACACCATATATTTT.

The V call is TRBV6-5, the J call TRBJ1-6; D is undetermined. V lost 6 bases and J 10 bases, leaving 13 bases between the germline ends. The CDR3 is 13 amino acids. Germline V gives CDR1 MNHEY, CDR2 SVGAGI. The CDR3 region is CASSPGPKSPLHF. The CDR3 nucleotides are TGTGCCAGCAGCCCCGGACCAAAATCACCCCTCCACTTT.

V usage is TRBV7-8 and J usage is TRBJ1-5; no firm D call. The V end lost 1 base, the J end lost 3 bases, and 10 bases lay between the germline ends. Germline CDR1 SGHVS, CDR2 FQNEAQ. This CDR3 has 15 residues. In DNA form, the CDR3 reads TGTGCCAGCAGCTTAGAACCGGGGTACAATCAGCCCCAGCATTTT. It specifies CASSLEPGYNQPQHF.

V is TRBV6-6 and J is TRBJ1-4; 9 bases align to TRBD1. Trimming removed 6 bases from V and 6 bases from J; junction bases left unmatched: 8. The CDR3 extends over 15 amino acids. Germline assignment: CDR1 MNHNY and CDR2 SVGAGI (reference sequence). The CDR3 DNA reads TGTGCCAGCAGCCAGGGAAGGACAGGGGATGAAAAACTGTTTTTT. Protein sequence: CASSQGRTGDEKLFF.

The chain couples TRBV6-5 to TRBJ2-7, with 7 bases identical to TRBD1. V gave up 5 bases and J gave up 1 base; unmatched junction bases: 5. The germline CDR1 and CDR2 sequences are MNHEY and SVGAGI. The CDR3 length is 14 residues. The chain's CDR3 is CASSRGQASYEQYF. CDR3 bases: TGTGCCAGCAGTCGCGGACAGGCATCCTACGAGCAGTACTTC.

The rearrangement joins TRBV9 to TRBJ1-2; 8 nucleotides align to TRBD1. CDR1 SGDLS and CDR2 YYNGEE come from the germline V gene. This CDR3 has 17 amino acids. The ends lost 0 bases at V and 2 bases at J; junction bases unmatched: 9. The CDR3 loop is CASSVVSGGDRNYGYTF. CDR3 DNA: TGTGCCAGCAGCGTAGTTTCGGGTGGGGACAGGAACTATGGCTACACCTTC.

The V and J genes are TRBV7-6 and TRBJ2-7; weak D call: TRBD1 (5 bases). Between the trimmed V and J ends, which lost 5 bases and 1 base, there was a span of 12 bases. The CDR3 has 14 amino acids. The germline V gene encodes CDR1 SGHVS and CDR2 FNYEAQ. The CDR3 loop reads CASSPLGRSYEQYF. The CDR3 coding sequence is TGTGCCAGCAGCCCATTGGGGCGATCCTACGAGCAGTACTTC. Supplemented by reference TRBV7-6 and TRBJ2-7, the full variable domain reads GAGVSQSPRYKVTKRGQDVALRCDPISGHVSLYWYRQALGQGPEFLTYFNYEAQQDKSGLPNDRFSAERPEGSISTLTIQRTEQRDSAMYRCASSPLGRSYEQYFGPGTRLTVT.